The 30 T cell receptor beta chains given below trace back to one sample, sequenced in a study of cytomegalovirus exposure and HLA in healthy donors (dated by TCRdb to about 2017). The library was produced with the immunoSEQ multiplex PCR assay. For the multiplex PCR, a mixture combining 60 forward primers for TCR Vbeta segments and 13 reverse primers for TCR Jbeta segments was used. TCRdb re-hosts the immuneACCESS table, in-frame sequences only. Its copies lack some clones; in the studies checked, an unresolved V gene accounts for under half of them, and the cause for the rest is not known. The table held for this sample gives about 48,000 clones. Of the sample, roughly 5.5% is held by the ten largest clones. The sequenced sample consisted of PBMCs. The receptor source for this set is a male donor in good health and CMV-seropositive.

The rearrangement joins TRBV29-1 to TRBJ2-3; a possible D gene is TRBD1 (6 bases). CDR1 is SQVTM, CDR2 ANQGSEA, per germline. The CDR3 is made up of 13 amino acids. The V end lost 4 bases, the J end lost 3 bases, and 11 bases lay between the germline ends. The CDR3 DNA follows: TGCAGCGTTGCAGGGGAAAGGACAGATACGCAGTATTTT. It encodes CSVAGERTDTQYF.

The gene calls are TRBV5-1 and TRBJ2-7; 10 bases map to TRBD1. The CDR3 consists of 14 residues. Germline V lookup: CDR1 SGHRS, CDR2 YFSETQ. V lost 4 bases to trimming and J lost 3 bases; unmatched junction nucleotides: 4. CDR3 residues: CASSVDRGHYEQYF. The DNA of the CDR3 is TGCGCCAGCAGCGTCGACAGGGGGCACTACGAGCAGTACTTC.

J is TRBJ2-7 and V is TRBV9, with 9 bases identical to TRBD1. After removal of 4 bases from V and 0 bases from J, the junction contained 5 bases not matched to a gene. The germline V gene has CDR1 SGDLS and CDR2 YYNGEE. The CDR3 is 15 residues long. The chain's CDR3 is CASSLGQGSSYEQYF. The CDR3, as DNA: TGTGCCAGCAGCCTGGGACAGGGAAGCTCCTACGAGCAGTACTTC. Based on the CDR3 plus reference TRBV9 and TRBJ2-7, the full variable domain is DSGVTQTPKHLITATGQRVTLRCSPRSGDLSVYWYQQSLDQGLQFLIQYYNGEERAKGNILERFSAQQFPDLHSELNLSSLELGDSALYFCASSLGQGSSYEQYFGPGTRLTVT.

J is TRBJ1-5 and V is TRBV6-5; D is perhaps TRBD1 (5 bases). V lost 6 bases and J 2 bases, leaving 11 bases between the germline ends. CDR3 size: 14 residues. Germline lookup yields CDR1 MNHEY and CDR2 SVGAGI. The DNA for the CDR3 is TGTGCCAGCAGCCCAGGGTTGGGCAATCAGCCCCAGCATTTT. Its translation is CASSPGLGNQPQHF.

J is TRBJ2-3 and V is TRBV5-6; 11 bases fit TRBD2. V shed 0 bases and J 4 bases; nucleotides not matched to a gene: 4. In germline, CDR1 is SGHDT, CDR2 YYEEEE. This CDR3 comprises 16 residues. In nucleotides, the CDR3 is TGTGCCAGCAGCTTGGCCCTAGCGGGGGGAGCAGATACGCAGTATTTT. Its translation: CASSLALAGGADTQYF. The whole variable domain, filled in from reference TRBV5-6 and TRBJ2-3, reads DAGVTQSPTHLIKTRGQQVTLRCSPKSGHDTVSWYQQALGQGPQFIFQYYEEEERQRGNFPDRFSGHQFPNYSSELNVNALLLGDSALYLCASSLALAGGADTQYFGPGTRLTVL.

The rearrangement links TRBV28 to TRBJ1-5; D gene ambiguous. CDR3 length: 17 residues. Trimming stripped 6 bases from V and 1 base from J, with 19 bases between. The germline V gene has CDR1 MDHEN and CDR2 SYDVKM. CDR3 residues: CASRSRLEGGSNQPQHF. The CDR3 region has the DNA TGTGCCAGCAGAAGCCGCCTCGAGGGTGGGAGCAATCAGCCCCAGCATTTT. The variable domain in full, completed from reference TRBV28 and TRBJ1-5, reads DVKVTQSSRYLVKRTGEKVFLECVQDMDHENMFWYRQDPGLGLRLIYFSYDVKMKEKGDIPEGYSVSREKKERFSLILESASTNQTSMYLCASRSRLEGGSNQPQHFGDGTRLSIL.

V is TRBV9 and J is TRBJ2-7, with 9 bases lining up with TRBD1. The CDR3 is 15 residues long. The germline V gene encodes CDR1 SGDLS and CDR2 YYNGEE. V was clipped by 4 bases and J by 5 bases; unmatched bases: 10. CDR3 DNA: TGTGCCAGCAGCAGAACCGGGACAGGGTTCAACGAGCAGTACTTC. Translated, it gives CASSRTGTGFNEQYF.

The CDR3 DNA reads as TGTGCCAGCAGCCCCGATGCGGCGAACACCGGGGAGCTGTTTTTT. This sequence encodes CASSPDAANTGELFF. The chain is built from TRBV11-2 and TRBJ2-2; D gene ambiguous. Germline CDR1 is SGHAT and CDR2 is FQNNGV. The CDR3 spans 15 residues. V was pared by 5 bases and J by 0 bases, with 10 bases between.

V and J are TRBV7-9 and TRBJ1-2, with D possibly TRBD1 on 5 matching bases. Germline V gene data show CDR1 as SEHNR and CDR2 as FQNEAQ (reference sequence). V was shortened by 7 bases and J by 0 bases, with 24 bases between the two germline ends. There are 18 residues in the CDR3. CDR3 nucleotides: TGTGCCAGCACCCATAAGGGGCATCCCGAAGGCGCTAACTATGGCTACACCTTC. Residues: CASTHKGHPEGANYGYTF. Based on the CDR3 plus reference TRBV7-9 and TRBJ1-2, the full variable domain is DTGVSQNPRHKITKRGQNVTFRCDPISEHNRLYWYRQTLGQGPEFLTYFQNEAQLEKSRLLSDRFSAERPKGSFSTLEIQRTEQGDSAMYLCASTHKGHPEGANYGYTFGSGTRLTVV.

This chain uses TRBV15 with TRBJ2-2, with 8 bases that match TRBD2. CDR3 size: 14 residues. Trimming cost V 1 base and J 11 bases; bases outside gene matches: 6. Germline V CDR1 and CDR2: LNHNV, YYDKDF (reference sequence). The CDR3 bases are TGTGCCACCAGCAGAGTCGGGGGGGTTTCCGAGCTGTTTTTT. Translated, it gives CATSRVGGVSELFF.

The chain uses TRBV6-5 and TRBJ1-1; D is possibly TRBD1 (5 bases). Trimming shortened V by 5 bases and J by 3 bases, and 7 bases separated the two germline ends. The CDR3 loop spans 12 amino acids. Per the germline V gene, CDR1 is MNHEY and CDR2 is SVGAGI. The CDR3 region has the DNA TGTGCCAGCAGTACGACAGACACTGAAGCTTTCTTT. As protein: CASSTTDTEAFF.

The rearrangement links TRBV5-3 to TRBJ2-5, with D possibly matching TRBD2 (5 bases). TRBV5-3 is sorted into the ORF group, with uncertain function. The CDR3 is made up of 16 amino acids. V shed 5 bases and J shed 10 bases, with 27 bases lying between them. The CDR3 region has the DNA TGTGCCAGAAGATATACCGCTGGGAGCTTAAGAGATAACCAGTACTTC. Protein product: CARRYTAGSLRDNQYF.

The rearrangement links TRBV5-5 to TRBJ2-3; D is possibly TRBD2 (6 bases). V gave up 4 bases and J gave up 0 bases, with 12 bases separating them. Germline CDR1 is SGHKS and CDR2 is YYEKEE (reference sequence). This CDR3 comprises 15 residues. The CDR3 coding sequence is TGTGCCAGCAGCCAGGACTATAGGAGCACAGATACGCAGTATTTT. The encoded protein is CASSQDYRSTDTQYF.

The rearrangement joins TRBV28 to TRBJ1-2; D not certain. This CDR3 region has 15 residues. Germline V gene data show CDR1 as MDHEN and CDR2 as SYDVKM. V was clipped by 8 bases and J by 1 base, with 17 bases between them. CDR3 nucleotides: TGTGCCAGCCTTCCGGCCGACTTCGTTAACTATGGCTACACCTTC. Translation: CASLPADFVNYGYTF.

Frequency places this clone as medium-sized. This sequence joins TRBV2 and TRBJ1-1; 8 bases map to TRBD1. J was trimmed by 0 bases and V by 4 bases; bases with no gene match: 10. Germline loops: CDR1 SNHLY, CDR2 FYNNEI. This CDR3 is 17 amino acids long. The CDR3 nucleotides read TGTGCCAGCAGTGGCCAGACAGGGGAAACCGTGAACACTGAAGCTTTCTTT. Amino acid sequence: CASSGQTGETVNTEAFF.

V usage is TRBV27 and J usage is TRBJ2-3; possible D gene TRBD2, 6 bases. V was clipped by 2 bases and J by 6 bases, with 12 bases between them. CDR1 MNHEY and CDR2 SMNVEV come from the germline V gene (reference sequence). The CDR3 sequence is 14 residues long. CDR3 sequence reads: CASSLVVADDTQYF. The CDR3, as DNA: TGTGCCAGCAGTTTAGTGGTAGCGGACGATACGCAGTATTTT.

The chain links TRBV2 to TRBJ2-7, with D unclear. Germline V gene data show CDR1 as SNHLY and CDR2 as FYNNEI. Trimming took off 10 bases at V and 0 bases at J, with 13 bases between the two ends. The CDR3 loop spans 13 amino acids. The CDR3 DNA is TGTGCCACTGGCCTGAGGAGCTCCTACGAGCAGTACTTC. Protein: CATGLRSSYEQYF.

This sequence joins TRBV7-8 and TRBJ2-7; 7 bases agree with TRBD1. Unmatched junction bases numbered 5, after V lost 5 bases and J lost 4 bases. Germline CDR1 and CDR2: SGHVS and FQNEAQ. The CDR3 is made up of 13 amino acids. The chain's CDR3 is CASSEGQLYEQYF. The CDR3 nucleotides read TGTGCCAGCAGCGAGGGACAGTTATACGAGCAGTACTTC.

This chain links TRBV6-5 with TRBJ1-2; D might be TRBD1 (6 bases). The V and J ends lost 6 bases and 2 bases respectively, with 13 bases between them. Per germline, CDR1 MNHEY and CDR2 SVGAGI. The CDR3 consists of 14 residues. The CDR3: CASSHRDPNYGYTF. The CDR3 coding sequence is TGTGCCAGCAGCCACAGGGACCCCAACTATGGCTACACCTTC.

This chain links TRBV4-3 with TRBJ1-2; D is undetermined. Germline loops: CDR1 LGHNA, CDR2 YSLEER. The ends were cut back, 0 bases at V and 5 bases at J, with 10 bases in the middle. There are 14 residues in the CDR3. The CDR3 spells CASSQEAHKYGYTF. The CDR3 nucleotides read TGCGCCAGCAGCCAAGAGGCACACAAATATGGCTACACCTTC.

The chain recombines TRBV30 with TRBJ2-1; the D gene is possibly TRBD2 (7 bases). Trimming removed 2 bases from V and 8 bases from J, with 10 bases in between. Germline CDR1 GTSNPN, CDR2 SVGIG (reference sequence). There are 12 residues in the CDR3. CDR3 sequence (DNA): TGTGCCTGGAGTTGGGGGGGCTATGAGCAGTTCTTC. Encoded protein: CAWSWGGYEQFF.

The rearrangement joins TRBV5-1 to TRBJ2-3, with a weak D call TRBD1 (6 bases). Germline V gives CDR1 SGHRS, CDR2 YFSETQ. The V end lost 7 bases, the J end lost 0 bases, and 15 bases lay between the germline ends. CDR3 length equals 15 residues. CDR3 protein: CASSKGDASTDTQYF. CDR3 sequence (DNA): TGCGCCAGCTCCAAGGGGGACGCAAGCACAGATACGCAGTATTTT.

Considering frequency, this clone is medium-sized. The chain recombines TRBV4-3 with TRBJ2-3; D perhaps matches TRBD2 (6 bases). The CDR3 totals 17 residues. Germline loops: CDR1 LGHNA, CDR2 YSLEER. V shed 0 bases and J shed 0 bases, with 13 bases lying between them. Written as DNA, the CDR3 is TGCGCCAGCAGCCAAGATAATGGGCGGGGTAGCACAGATACGCAGTATTTT. It encodes CASSQDNGRGSTDTQYF.

The rearrangement uses TRBV11-3 and TRBJ2-2; TRBD2 agrees at 11 bases. The CDR3 consists of 16 residues. Germline V gene lookup returns CDR1 SGHNT and CDR2 YENEEA. Trimming removed 5 bases from V and 6 bases from J; junction bases left unmatched: 8. The DNA of the CDR3 is TGTGCCAGCAGCCCTGGACTAGCGGGTGGCGCCGGGGAGCTGTTTTTT. Translation gives CASSPGLAGGAGELFF. Drawing the rest from reference TRBV11-3 and TRBJ2-2, the complete variable domain is EAGVVQSPRYKIIEKKQPVAFWCNPISGHNTLYWYLQNLGQGPELLIRYENEEAVDDSQLPKDRFSAERLKGVDSTLKIQPAELGDSAVYLCASSPGLAGGAGELFFGEGSRLTVL.

This rearrangement joins TRBV27 to TRBJ2-7, with a possible D match to TRBD1 (5 bases). The CDR3 consists of 14 residues. The V end lost 2 bases, the J end lost 0 bases, and 8 bases lay between the germline ends. The germline V gene encodes CDR1 MNHEY and CDR2 SMNVEV (reference sequence). The CDR3 DNA sequence: TGTGCCAGCAGTTTAAGGGGCTACTCCTACGAGCAGTACTTC. Translation gives CASSLRGYSYEQYF.

The gene calls are TRBV7-3 and TRBJ2-7; 8 bases are shared with TRBD1. Trimming at V came to 2 bases and at J to 5 bases, leaving 5 bases not matched to a gene. The CDR3 loop spans 14 amino acids. In germline, CDR1 is SGHTA, CDR2 FQGTGA. The CDR3 DNA reads as TGTGCCAGCAGCTTAGAGGCAGGGGGCCACGAGCAGTACTTC. Protein product: CASSLEAGGHEQYF.

The chain recombines TRBV7-8 with TRBJ2-7, with D uncertain. Germline lookup yields CDR1 SGHVS and CDR2 FQNEAQ. The CDR3 totals 14 residues. The V and J ends lost 3 bases and 1 base respectively, with 10 bases between them. The CDR3 sequence is CASSFQILSYEQYF. CDR3 nucleotide sequence: TGTGCCAGCAGCTTCCAGATTCTGTCCTACGAGCAGTACTTC. The full variable domain, completed using reference TRBV7-8 and TRBJ2-7, is GAGVSQSPRYKVAKRGQDVALRCDPISGHVSLFWYQQALGQGPEFLTYFQNEAQLDKSGLPSDRFFAERPEGSVSTLKIQRTQQEDSAVYLCASSFQILSYEQYFGPGTRLTVT.

The chain joins TRBV27 to TRBJ1-2; 7 nucleotides align to TRBD1. CDR3 length equals 13 residues. Germline V gene lookup returns CDR1 MNHEY and CDR2 SMNVEV (reference sequence). V shed 3 bases and J 10 bases; nucleotides not matched to a gene: 8. The DNA for the CDR3 is TGTGCCAGCAGTTTTGGCCGGGACAGCGTCTACACCTTC. This encodes CASSFGRDSVYTF.

V gene TRBV18 combines with J gene TRBJ1-1; 7 bases fit TRBD1. The CDR3 spans 14 residues. Germline CDR1 and CDR2: KGHSH and LQKENI. Trimming removed 3 bases from V and 0 bases from J; junction bases left unmatched: 1. The DNA of the CDR3 is TGTGCCAGCTCACCCACAGGGGTGAACACTGAAGCTTTCTTT. Its translation is CASSPTGVNTEAFF.

The rearrangement joins TRBV19 to TRBJ2-3; D is possibly TRBD2 (7 bases). CDR3 length: 15 residues. The germline V gene encodes CDR1 LNHDA and CDR2 SQIVND (reference sequence). V was cut by 10 bases and J by 6 bases, with 23 bases left in between. In DNA form, the CDR3 reads TGTGCCACTTCTTTGGCGGGGGCCCCCCGTGATACGCAGTATTTT. As protein: CATSLAGAPRDTQYF.